These 15 T cell receptor beta chains originate from one sample sequenced in a study of blood T cell repertoires in COVID-19. The table came from immunoSEQ multiplex PCR; TCRdb's copy has only in-frame clones and leaves some out. The sample has fewer than 150,000 clones, about nine tenths seen once. The specimen was peripheral blood. Source of these receptors: a man in his forties or fifties with active or convalescent COVID-19.

The CDR3: CASSSYPRQPQHF. For the CDR3, the DNA is TGTGCCAGCAGTTCGTACCCTCGGCAGCCCCAGCATTTT. The V gene is TRBV27, the J gene TRBJ1-5, with D uncertain. Germline V gene sequence: CDR1 MNHEY, CDR2 SMNVEV (reference sequence). The CDR3 is 13 residues long. Trimming removed 4 bases from V and 7 bases from J, with 11 bases in between.

This clone has a handful of counts. The chain has TRBV5-4 and TRBJ2-5, with D maybe TRBD2 (6 bases). Between the trimmed V and J ends, which lost 4 bases and 4 bases, there was a span of 14 bases. The CDR3 has 14 residues. CDR1 is SGHNT, CDR2 YYREEE, per germline (reference sequence). For the CDR3, the DNA is TGTGCCAGCAGCGAGGAGGGACCAAGAGAGACCCAGTACTTC. It encodes CASSEEGPRETQYF.

The chain couples TRBV9 to TRBJ2-2; D remains unclear. CDR1 and CDR2 from the germline V gene are SGDLS and YYNGEE. CDR3 length: 16 residues. The ends were cut back, 0 bases at V and 3 bases at J, with 12 bases in the middle. CDR3 amino acids: CASSVEAVSDTGELFF. CDR3 DNA sequence: TGTGCCAGCAGCGTAGAGGCGGTTTCCGACACCGGGGAGCTGTTTTTT.

The chain combines TRBV28 with TRBJ1-1; the D is unclear. The germline V gene has CDR1 MDHEN and CDR2 SYDVKM. V shed 3 bases and J shed 4 bases, with 12 bases lying between them. CDR3 size: 14 residues. CDR3 in DNA: TGTGCCAGCAGTTTCGCGACGAGAGGCACTGAAGCTTTCTTT. Amino acid sequence: CASSFATRGTEAFF.

The gene calls are TRBV7-9 and TRBJ2-3; tentatively, D is TRBD2 (6 bases). V dropped 4 bases and J dropped 0 bases, with 11 bases sitting between them. The CDR3 length is 15 residues. Germline CDR1 reads SEHNR; CDR2 reads FQNEAQ (reference sequence). In DNA form, the CDR3 reads TGTGCCAGCAGCTCGTTCGGGACTAGCACAGATACGCAGTATTTT. The encoded protein is CASSSFGTSTDTQYF.

The gene calls are TRBV4-2 and TRBJ2-1; TRBD2 agrees at 8 bases. This CDR3 comprises 16 residues. From germline, CDR1 is LGHNA and CDR2 YNFKEQ. V trimming: 0 bases; J trimming: 4 bases; junction bases outside the gene matches: 5. The CDR3 loop is CASSQERRLAYNEQFF. Written as DNA, the CDR3 is TGTGCCAGCAGCCAAGAGAGGCGACTAGCGTACAATGAGCAGTTCTTC.

This chain joins TRBV19 and TRBJ1-6, with a possible D match to TRBD1 (5 bases). CDR1 and CDR2 from the germline V gene are LNHDA and SQIVND (reference sequence). The CDR3 runs 17 residues. Trimming took 3 bases from V and 0 from J, leaving 12 bases between them. This CDR3 is CASSIQQGSSYNSPLHF. The CDR3, as DNA: TGTGCCAGTAGTATTCAGCAGGGAAGCTCCTATAATTCACCCCTCCACTTT.

This clone was seen only once. The J gene is TRBJ2-7, the V gene TRBV28; a weak D match, TRBD2 (5 bases). V lost 7 bases, J lost 1 base, and 11 bases lay in between. The CDR3 is 13 amino acids. Germline CDR1 is MDHEN and CDR2 is SYDVKM. CDR3 in amino acids: CASNLRGSYEQYF. The CDR3 DNA reads TGTGCCAGCAATCTACGAGGGTCCTACGAGCAGTACTTC.

The genes are TRBV15 and TRBJ2-7; TRBD1 is a possible D gene (6 bases). Germline V CDR1 and CDR2: LNHNV, YYDKDF (reference sequence). The CDR3 length is 14 residues. The ends were cut back, 3 bases at V and 0 bases at J, with 9 bases in the middle. The DNA of the CDR3 is TGTGCCACCAGCAGCTACAGGGTCTCCTACGAGCAGTACTTC. Protein: CATSSYRVSYEQYF.

The chain combines TRBV7-9 with TRBJ2-5; 10 bases match TRBD1. The CDR3 is 17 amino acids. V lost 1 base, J lost 5 bases, and 10 bases stayed unmatched. In germline, CDR1 is SEHNR, CDR2 FQNEAQ (reference sequence). The CDR3 DNA reads as TGTGCCAGCAGCTTAGGATTATTGGGACAGGGGTACGAGACCCAGTACTTC. Translation: CASSLGLLGQGYETQYF.

This clone has only a few counts. The chain couples TRBV7-2 to TRBJ2-5; a weak D match, TRBD1 (5 bases). CDR3 length: 16 residues. Germline CDR1 and CDR2: SGHTA and FQGNSA. The V end was cut by 3 bases, the J end by 1 base, with 15 bases between. The CDR3 nucleotides are TGTGCCAGCAGCTTGGCTTGGCGGCAGGGCCAAGAGACCCAGTACTTC. It encodes CASSLAWRQGQETQYF.

The V and J genes are TRBV7-2 and TRBJ2-6, with D possibly TRBD2 on 5 matching bases. Trimming cost V 5 bases and J 2 bases, with 22 bases left between them. The CDR3 length is 19 residues. Germline V gives CDR1 SGHTA, CDR2 FQGNSA. The CDR3 region is CASSANPNPTRPGANVLTF. The CDR3 bases are TGTGCCAGCAGCGCCAACCCCAACCCCACTAGGCCTGGGGCCAACGTCCTGACTTTC.

This chain joins TRBV5-4 and TRBJ1-3; maybe TRBD1 (6 bases). The germline CDR1 and CDR2 sequences are SGHNT and YYREEE (reference sequence). Between the trimmed V and J ends, which lost 3 bases and 3 bases, there was a span of 25 bases. There are 19 residues in the CDR3. The CDR3 sequence: CASSSPFNTQGAGGNTIYF. CDR3 DNA: TGTGCCAGCAGCTCCCCCTTTAACACACAGGGAGCAGGTGGAAACACCATATATTTT.

V is TRBV6-1 and J is TRBJ2-7, with a possible D match to TRBD1 (5 bases). CDR1 and CDR2 (germline): MNHNS, SASEGT. The CDR3 is made up of 15 amino acids. With 1 base removed from V and 3 bases from J, the gap between germline ends came to 13 bases. As DNA, the CDR3 is TGTGCCAGCAGTGAAGAATGGGGCGGTTTCTACGAGCAGTACTTC. It codes for CASSEEWGGFYEQYF.

This clone was found once. This chain connects TRBV7-8 to TRBJ2-1; D is unresolved. The CDR3 spans 16 residues. The V gene lost 2 bases and the J gene lost 0 bases, with 11 bases spanning the gap. Looked up from germline, CDR1 is SGHVS and CDR2 is FQNEAQ. CDR3 in DNA: TGTGCCAGCAGCTTAAACAGATTAGTCTCCTACAATGAGCAGTTCTTC. Residues: CASSLNRLVSYNEQFF.